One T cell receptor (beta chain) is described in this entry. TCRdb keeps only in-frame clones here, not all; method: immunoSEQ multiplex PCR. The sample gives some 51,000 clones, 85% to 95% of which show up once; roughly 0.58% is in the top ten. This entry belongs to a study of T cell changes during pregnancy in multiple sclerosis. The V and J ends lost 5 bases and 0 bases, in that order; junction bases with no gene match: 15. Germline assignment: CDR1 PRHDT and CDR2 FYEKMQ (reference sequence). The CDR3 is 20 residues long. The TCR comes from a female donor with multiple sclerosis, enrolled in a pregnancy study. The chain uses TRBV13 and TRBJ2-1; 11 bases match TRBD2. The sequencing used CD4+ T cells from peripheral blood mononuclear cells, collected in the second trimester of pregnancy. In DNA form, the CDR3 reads TGTGCCAGCAGCCCTTACTCTCGGGCTAGCGGGAGGAGCTCCTACAATGAGCAGTTCTTC. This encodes CASSPYSRASGRSSYNEQFF.